This is a list of T cell receptor beta chains from one sample in a study of shared clonotypes between healthy human individuals. Profiled with immunoSEQ multiplex PCR; TCRdb holds only in-frame clones, not every one. The sample consists of about 1.5 million clones, 95% to 99% of them appearing once. The source material was naive CD4+ T cells sorted from blood. These receptors all stem from a man in his thirties or forties in good health. Each CDR3 is given with its conserved first and last residue. D genes are given only for firm matches. Clone size is given for some rows only: seen once, a few or many times, or a class if the clone is expanded.

cdr3_length: 11
v_call: TRBV20-1
clone_size: .
j_call: TRBJ1-4
d_call: .
cdr3_aa: CSARVVEKLFF
cdr3_nt: TGCAGTGCTAGGGTCGTGGAAAAACTGTTTTTT

cdr3_length: 15
v_call: TRBV7-6
clone_size: once
j_call: TRBJ2-1
d_call: .
cdr3_aa: CASSLGRGLNNEQFF
cdr3_nt: TGTGCCAGCAGCTTAGGTCGGGGGCTCAACAATGAGCAGTTCTTC

cdr3_length: 13
v_call: TRBV7-9
clone_size: .
j_call: TRBJ2-7
d_call: TRBD2
cdr3_aa: CASRSGTSGEQYF
cdr3_nt: TGTGCCAGCAGGTCCGGGACTAGTGGCGAGCAGTACTTC

cdr3_length: 12
v_call: TRBV2
clone_size: .
j_call: TRBJ2-6
d_call: .
cdr3_aa: CASSKGANVLTF
cdr3_nt: TGTGCCAGCAGTAAGGGTGCCAACGTCCTGACTTTC

cdr3_length: 15
v_call: TRBV2
clone_size: .
j_call: TRBJ1-4
d_call: .
cdr3_aa: CASSEARGLGEKLFF
cdr3_nt: TGTGCCAGCAGTGAAGCGCGGGGGTTAGGGGAAAAACTGTTTTTT

cdr3_length: 12
v_call: TRBV5-4
clone_size: .
j_call: TRBJ2-7
d_call: .
cdr3_aa: CASSFGASRQYF
cdr3_nt: TGTGCCAGCAGCTTTGGTGCTTCCAGGCAGTACTTC

cdr3_length: 15
v_call: TRBV27
clone_size: once
j_call: TRBJ2-7
d_call: .
cdr3_aa: CASTTYWGSPYEQYF
cdr3_nt: TGTGCCAGCACCACGTACTGGGGAAGCCCCTACGAGCAGTACTTC

cdr3_length: 13
v_call: TRBV9
clone_size: .
j_call: TRBJ2-1
d_call: .
cdr3_aa: CASSVVGGSEQFF
cdr3_nt: TGTGCCAGCAGCGTAGTGGGGGGTAGTGAGCAGTTCTTC

cdr3_length: 13
v_call: TRBV2
clone_size: .
j_call: TRBJ2-5
d_call: .
cdr3_aa: CASSEALPGTQYF
cdr3_nt: TGTGCCAGCAGTGAGGCCCTCCCGGGGACCCAGTACTTC

cdr3_length: 15
v_call: TRBV27
clone_size: .
j_call: TRBJ2-7
d_call: .
cdr3_aa: CASSFRLASSNEQYF
cdr3_nt: TGTGCCAGCAGTTTTCGGCTAGCGTCTTCGAACGAGCAGTACTTC

cdr3_length: 15
v_call: TRBV5-1
clone_size: .
j_call: TRBJ2-3
d_call: .
cdr3_aa: CASSDPRLKRYTQYF
cdr3_nt: TGCGCCAGCAGCGACCCACGCCTGAAGAGATATACGCAGTATTTT

cdr3_length: 14
v_call: TRBV10-3
clone_size: .
j_call: TRBJ2-2
d_call: .
cdr3_aa: CAISENYPAGELFF
cdr3_nt: TGTGCCATCAGTGAGAACTACCCCGCCGGGGAGCTGTTTTTT

cdr3_length: 14
v_call: TRBV6-5
clone_size: .
j_call: TRBJ1-2
d_call: TRBD1
cdr3_aa: CASSSQGGRYGYTF
cdr3_nt: TGTGCCAGCAGTTCCCAGGGGGGGCGGTATGGCTACACCTTC

cdr3_length: 14
v_call: TRBV11-3
clone_size: .
j_call: TRBJ2-7
d_call: TRBD1
cdr3_aa: CASSQDRGSYEQYF
cdr3_nt: TGTGCCAGCAGCCAGGACAGGGGATCCTACGAGCAGTACTTC

cdr3_length: 16
v_call: TRBV7-8
clone_size: .
j_call: TRBJ1-1
d_call: TRBD1
cdr3_aa: CASSYRPRQGNTEAFF
cdr3_nt: TGTGCCAGCAGCTATAGGCCCCGACAGGGAAACACTGAAGCTTTCTTT

cdr3_length: 14
v_call: TRBV4-3
clone_size: .
j_call: TRBJ1-3
d_call: .
cdr3_aa: CASSSGEPGNTIYF
cdr3_nt: TGCGCCAGCAGCTCCGGGGAACCTGGAAACACCATATATTTT

cdr3_length: 14
v_call: TRBV25-1
clone_size: once
j_call: TRBJ2-7
d_call: TRBD1
cdr3_aa: CASSAPGQGYEQYF
cdr3_nt: TGTGCCAGCAGTGCACCGGGACAGGGCTACGAGCAGTACTTC

cdr3_length: 16
v_call: TRBV4-3
clone_size: .
j_call: TRBJ1-4
d_call: .
cdr3_aa: CASSRTRAGANEKLFF
cdr3_nt: TGCGCCAGCAGCCGAACAAGGGCAGGGGCTAATGAAAAACTGTTTTTT

cdr3_length: 14
v_call: TRBV5-6
clone_size: once
j_call: TRBJ2-1
d_call: .
cdr3_aa: CASSLQQRYNEQFF
cdr3_nt: TGTGCCAGCAGCTTACAACAGAGGTACAATGAGCAGTTCTTC

cdr3_length: 13
v_call: TRBV15
clone_size: .
j_call: TRBJ1-1
d_call: .
cdr3_aa: CATSRDIEYEAFF
cdr3_nt: TGTGCCACCAGCAGAGATATCGAGTATGAAGCTTTCTTT

cdr3_length: 16
v_call: TRBV5-5
clone_size: .
j_call: TRBJ1-5
d_call: TRBD1
cdr3_aa: CASSLTGTGAGQPQHF
cdr3_nt: TGTGCCAGCAGCTTAACCGGGACAGGGGCCGGTCAGCCCCAGCATTTT

cdr3_length: 15
v_call: TRBV4-2
clone_size: .
j_call: TRBJ2-7
d_call: TRBD1
cdr3_aa: CASSQLAGTDYEQYF
cdr3_nt: TGTGCCAGCAGCCAATTAGCCGGGACAGACTACGAGCAGTACTTC

cdr3_length: 14
v_call: TRBV6-5
clone_size: .
j_call: TRBJ2-7
d_call: TRBD1
cdr3_aa: CASKGGQGTYEQYF
cdr3_nt: TGTGCCAGCAAGGGGGGACAGGGGACCTACGAGCAGTACTTC

cdr3_length: 15
v_call: TRBV9
clone_size: .
j_call: TRBJ2-3
d_call: TRBD1
cdr3_aa: CASSTRTGNTDTQYF
cdr3_nt: TGTGCCAGCAGCACCCGGACAGGGAACACAGATACGCAGTATTTT

cdr3_length: 15
v_call: TRBV4-3
clone_size: .
j_call: TRBJ2-1
d_call: .
cdr3_aa: CASSRALEWYNEQFF
cdr3_nt: TGCGCCAGCAGTCGTGCGTTAGAATGGTACAATGAGCAGTTCTTC

cdr3_length: 13
v_call: TRBV18
clone_size: once
j_call: TRBJ2-1
d_call: .
cdr3_aa: CASSPPSRNEQFF
cdr3_nt: TGTGCCAGCTCACCACCCTCTAGGAATGAGCAGTTCTTC

cdr3_length: 14
v_call: TRBV7-2
clone_size: once
j_call: TRBJ2-7
d_call: .
cdr3_aa: CASSSDGTGYEQYF
cdr3_nt: TGTGCCAGCAGCTCAGACGGGACGGGCTACGAGCAGTACTTC

cdr3_length: 12
v_call: TRBV7-2
clone_size: .
j_call: TRBJ2-3
d_call: .
cdr3_aa: CASSLFPDTQYF
cdr3_nt: TGTGCCAGCAGCTTATTTCCGGATACGCAGTATTTT

cdr3_length: 15
v_call: TRBV2
clone_size: .
j_call: TRBJ2-3
d_call: .
cdr3_aa: CASSDVGRQTDTQYF
cdr3_nt: TGTGCCAGCAGTGACGTCGGGAGACAGACAGATACGCAGTATTTT

cdr3_length: 13
v_call: TRBV7-9
clone_size: .
j_call: TRBJ1-4
d_call: .
cdr3_aa: CASSLEPQGKLFF
cdr3_nt: TGTGCCAGCAGCTTAGAGCCTCAAGGAAAACTGTTTTTT

cdr3_length: 13
v_call: TRBV18
clone_size: .
j_call: TRBJ2-2
d_call: .
cdr3_aa: CASSPRETGELFF
cdr3_nt: TGTGCCAGCTCACCACGGGAGACCGGGGAGCTGTTTTTT